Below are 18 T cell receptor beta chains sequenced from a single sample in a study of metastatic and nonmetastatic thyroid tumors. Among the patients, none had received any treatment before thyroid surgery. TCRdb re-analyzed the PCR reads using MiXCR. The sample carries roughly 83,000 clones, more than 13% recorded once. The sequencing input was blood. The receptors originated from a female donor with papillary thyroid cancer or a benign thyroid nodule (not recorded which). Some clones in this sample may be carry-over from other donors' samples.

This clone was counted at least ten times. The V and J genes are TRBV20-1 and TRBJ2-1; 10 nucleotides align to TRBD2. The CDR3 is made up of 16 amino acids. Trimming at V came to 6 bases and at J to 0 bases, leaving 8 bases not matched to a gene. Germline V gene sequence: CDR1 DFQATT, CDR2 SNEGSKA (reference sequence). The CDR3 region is CSARASGGFSYNEQFF. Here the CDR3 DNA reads TGCAGTGCCAGGGCTAGCGGGGGATTCTCCTACAATGAGCAGTTCTTC.

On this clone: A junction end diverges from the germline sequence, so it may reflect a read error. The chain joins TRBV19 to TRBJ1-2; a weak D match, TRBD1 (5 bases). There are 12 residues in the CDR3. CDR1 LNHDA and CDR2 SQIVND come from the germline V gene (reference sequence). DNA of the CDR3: TGCCATTGGACGTGGGGGTTCTATGGCTACACCTTC. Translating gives CHWTWGFYGYTF.

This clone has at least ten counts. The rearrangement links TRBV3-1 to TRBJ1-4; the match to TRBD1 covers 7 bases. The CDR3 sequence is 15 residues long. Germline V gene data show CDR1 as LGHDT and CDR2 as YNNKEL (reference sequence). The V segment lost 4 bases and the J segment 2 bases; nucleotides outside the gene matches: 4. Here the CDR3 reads CASSPPGGTNEKLFF. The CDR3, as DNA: TGTGCCAGCAGCCCACCAGGGGGTACTAATGAAAAACTGTTTTTT.

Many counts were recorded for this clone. The CDR3 region is CASSLLRGNTIYF. CDR3 sequence (DNA): TGTGCCAGCAGTTTATTACGGGGAAACACCATATATTTT. The chain employs TRBV12-3 or TRBV12-4 and TRBJ1-3, with D unclear. This CDR3 has 13 amino acids. The V and J ends lost 2 bases and 4 bases respectively, with 6 bases between them.

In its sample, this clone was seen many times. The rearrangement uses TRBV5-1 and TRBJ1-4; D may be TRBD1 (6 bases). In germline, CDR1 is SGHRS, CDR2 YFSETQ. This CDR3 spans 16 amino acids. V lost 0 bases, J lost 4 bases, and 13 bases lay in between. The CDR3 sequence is CASSLAAGVNNEKLFF. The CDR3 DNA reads TGCGCCAGCAGCTTGGCGGCAGGGGTTAATAATGAAAAACTGTTTTTT.

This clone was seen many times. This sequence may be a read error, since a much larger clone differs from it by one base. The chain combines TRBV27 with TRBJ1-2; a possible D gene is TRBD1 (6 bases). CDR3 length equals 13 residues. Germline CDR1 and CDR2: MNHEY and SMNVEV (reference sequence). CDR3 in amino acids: CAARSRTAYGNTF. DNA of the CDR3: TGTGCCGCCCGGAGCCGGACAGCTTATGGCAACACCTTC.

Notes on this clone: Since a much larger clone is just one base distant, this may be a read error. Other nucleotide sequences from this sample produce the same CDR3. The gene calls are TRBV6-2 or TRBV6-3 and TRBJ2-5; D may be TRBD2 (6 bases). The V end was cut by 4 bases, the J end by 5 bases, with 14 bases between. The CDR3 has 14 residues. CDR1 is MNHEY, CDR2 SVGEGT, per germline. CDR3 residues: CASSSGGRMETQYF. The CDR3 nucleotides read TGTGCCAGCAGTTCCGGGGGTCGAATGGAGACCCAGTACTTC.

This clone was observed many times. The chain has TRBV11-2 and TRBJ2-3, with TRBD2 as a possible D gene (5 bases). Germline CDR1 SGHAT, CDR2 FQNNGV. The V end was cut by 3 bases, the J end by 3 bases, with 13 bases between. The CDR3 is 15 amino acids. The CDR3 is CASSFHRAETDTQYF. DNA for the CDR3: TGTGCCAGCAGCTTCCATCGAGCGGAGACAGATACGCAGTATTTT.

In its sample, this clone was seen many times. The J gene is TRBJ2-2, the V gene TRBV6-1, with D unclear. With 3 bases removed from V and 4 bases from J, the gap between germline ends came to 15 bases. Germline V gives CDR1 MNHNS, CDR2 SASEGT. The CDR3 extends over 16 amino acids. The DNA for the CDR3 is TGTGCCAGCAGTGACCAGGTCGGTCGTTTCACCGGGGAGCTGTTTTTT. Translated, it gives CASSDQVGRFTGELFF.

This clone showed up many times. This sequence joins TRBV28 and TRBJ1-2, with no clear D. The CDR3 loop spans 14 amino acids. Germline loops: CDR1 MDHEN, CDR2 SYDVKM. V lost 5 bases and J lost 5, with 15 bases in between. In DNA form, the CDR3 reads TGTGCCAGCAGTCCCCCGGCCACAAGGTATGGCTACACCTTC. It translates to CASSPPATRYGYTF.

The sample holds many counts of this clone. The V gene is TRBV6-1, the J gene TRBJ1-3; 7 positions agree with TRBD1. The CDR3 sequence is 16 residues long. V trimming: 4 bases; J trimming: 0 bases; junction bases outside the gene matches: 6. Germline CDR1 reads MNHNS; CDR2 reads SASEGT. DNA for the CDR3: TGTGCCAGCAGTGGGCTGGGACAGTTCTCTGGAAACACCATATATTTT. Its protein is CASSGLGQFSGNTIYF.

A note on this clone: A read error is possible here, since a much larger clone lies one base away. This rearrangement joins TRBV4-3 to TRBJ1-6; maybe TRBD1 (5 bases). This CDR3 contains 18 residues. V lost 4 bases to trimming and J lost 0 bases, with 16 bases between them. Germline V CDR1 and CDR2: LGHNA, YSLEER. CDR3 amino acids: CASSPPLQESSYNSPLHF. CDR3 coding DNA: TGCGCCAGCAGCCCCCCCCTACAGGAGAGCTCCTATAATTCACCCCTCCACTTT.

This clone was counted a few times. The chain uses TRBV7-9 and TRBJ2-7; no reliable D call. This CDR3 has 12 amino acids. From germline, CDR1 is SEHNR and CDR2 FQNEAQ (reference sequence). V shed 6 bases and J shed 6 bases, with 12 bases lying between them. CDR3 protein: CASSPTMREQYF. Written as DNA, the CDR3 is TGTGCCAGCAGTCCCACTATGCGCGAGCAGTACTTC.

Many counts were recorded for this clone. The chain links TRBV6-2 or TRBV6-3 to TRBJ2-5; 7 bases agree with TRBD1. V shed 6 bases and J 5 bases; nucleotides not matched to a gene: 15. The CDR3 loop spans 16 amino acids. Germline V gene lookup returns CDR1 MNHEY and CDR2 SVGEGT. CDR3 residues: CASRSVSTGKGETQYF. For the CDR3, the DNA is TGTGCCAGCAGGTCCGTTTCGACAGGGAAGGGCGAGACCCAGTACTTC.

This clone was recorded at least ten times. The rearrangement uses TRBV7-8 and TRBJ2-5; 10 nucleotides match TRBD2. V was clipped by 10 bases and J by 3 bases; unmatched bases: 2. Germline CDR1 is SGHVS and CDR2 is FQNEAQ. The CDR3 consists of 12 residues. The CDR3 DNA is TGTGCCACCGGACTAGCGGAAGAGACCCAGTACTTC. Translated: CATGLAEETQYF.

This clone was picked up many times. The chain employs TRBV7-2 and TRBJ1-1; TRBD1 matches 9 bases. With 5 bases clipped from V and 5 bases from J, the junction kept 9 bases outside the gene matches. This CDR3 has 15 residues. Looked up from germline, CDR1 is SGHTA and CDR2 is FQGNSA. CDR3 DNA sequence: TGTGCCAGCAGCCCCGGGACAGGGACGATGACTGAAGCTTTCTTT. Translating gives CASSPGTGTMTEAFF.

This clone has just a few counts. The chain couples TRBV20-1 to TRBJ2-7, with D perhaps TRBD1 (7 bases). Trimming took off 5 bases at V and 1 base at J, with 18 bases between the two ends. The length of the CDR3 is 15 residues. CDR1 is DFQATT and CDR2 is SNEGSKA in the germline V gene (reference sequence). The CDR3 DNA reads TGCAGTGCTCCAGTCCAGGGGGGAGCGTCCTACGAGCAGTACTTC. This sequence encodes CSAPVQGGASYEQYF.

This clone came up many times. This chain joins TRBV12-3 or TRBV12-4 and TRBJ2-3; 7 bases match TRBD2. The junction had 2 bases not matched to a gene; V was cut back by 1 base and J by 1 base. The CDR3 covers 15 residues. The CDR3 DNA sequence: TGTGCCAGCAGTTTAGGACGGGGGGGCACAGATACGCAGTATTTT. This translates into CASSLGRGGTDTQYF.